The clone carrying this T cell receptor beta chain was detected many times. This CDR3 spans 11 amino acids. Germline V gives CDR1 GTSNPN, CDR2 SVGIG (reference sequence). Trimming removed 4 bases from V and 8 bases from J, with 11 bases in between. This specimen belongs to a study of T cells in Graves' hyperthyroidism and ophthalmopathy. The TCR beta CDR3 regions underwent amplification using RNA transcripts as the source. The HTBI primer set was used in a first-round RT-PCR of the TCR CDR3. One entry per CDR3 protein, called by TCRdb with MiXCR from the multiplex PCR reads. The sample has about 250,000 distinct CDR3 sequences; 12% to 15% are singletons.

The rearrangement joins TRBV30 to TRBJ1-2; D is possibly TRBD1 (5 bases). The sequencing sample was made of blood. This TCR came from a woman aged 45-65 years with Graves' hyperthyroidism that later progressed to Graves' ophthalmopathy. CDR3 nucleotides: TGTGCCTGGATGGGGGGGAAGGGCTACACCTTC. Its protein is CAWMGGKGYTF.